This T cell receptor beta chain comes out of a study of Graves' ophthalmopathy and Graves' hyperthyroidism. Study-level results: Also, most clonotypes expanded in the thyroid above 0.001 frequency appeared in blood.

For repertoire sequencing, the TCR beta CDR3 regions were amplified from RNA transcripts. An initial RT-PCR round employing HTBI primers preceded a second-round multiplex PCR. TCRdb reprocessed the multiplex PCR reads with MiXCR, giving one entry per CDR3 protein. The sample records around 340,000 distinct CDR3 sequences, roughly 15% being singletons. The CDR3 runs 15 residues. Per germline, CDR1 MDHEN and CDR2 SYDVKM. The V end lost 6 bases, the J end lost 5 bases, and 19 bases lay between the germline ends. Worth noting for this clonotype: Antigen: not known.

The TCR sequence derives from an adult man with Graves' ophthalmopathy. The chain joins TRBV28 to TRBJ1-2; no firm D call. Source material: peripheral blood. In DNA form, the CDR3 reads TGTGCCAGCAGCTTCACACGGGAGGGAGTATATGGCTACACCTTC. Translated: CASSFTREGVYGYTF.